These T cell receptor beta chains were read from a single sample in a study of identical twins. One entry per CDR3 protein results from TCRdb running MiXCR on the 5' RACE reads. The table records more than 400,000 distinct CDR3 sequences, around 15% of them present only once. These data were likewise used in another study, on yellow fever vaccine responses in identical twins.

Specimen: CD4+ T cells sorted from blood. Receptors were obtained from a young woman in good health. The CDR3 runs from the conserved cysteine through the conserved F or W. The D gene is left open where the match is weak. Part of the rows lack a size; the others show once, few, many or a class for expanded clones.

size	J	D	V	DNA	CDR3
few	TRBJ2-3	NA	TRBV29-1	TGCAGCGCACTAGACTCTAAGTCGAGCTACAGCACAGATACGCAGTATTTT	CSALDSKSSYSTDTQYF
few	TRBJ1-3	NA	TRBV11-2	TGTGCCAGCAGCTTAGATCAACAGGGACACACCATATATTTT	CASSLDQQGHTIYF
NA	TRBJ2-3	TRBD2	TRBV7-2	TGTGCCAGCAGCCGACTAGCGGGTTTGGTAGATACGCAGTATTTT	CASSRLAGLVDTQYF
NA	TRBJ2-7	NA	TRBV20-1	TGCAGTGCTGGGACCCGGGACCAGGGTGACGAGCAGTACTTC	CSAGTRDQGDEQYF
NA	TRBJ2-1	NA	TRBV5-5	TGTGCCAGCAGCTTCCCAAGGGTCAATGAGCAGTTCTTC	CASSFPRVNEQFF
NA	TRBJ2-3	NA	TRBV12-3/TRBV12-4	TGTGCCAGCAGTTCCGGACATCCAGATACGCAGTATTTT	CASSSGHPDTQYF
few	TRBJ1-2	NA	TRBV12-3/TRBV12-4	TGTGCCAGCAGTATGCAGGGTAAAGGTGGCTACACCTTC	CASSMQGKGGYTF
NA	TRBJ2-2	TRBD1	TRBV10-3	TGTGCCATCAGGGGGACAGGGGCTAGCACCGGGGAGCTGTTTTTT	CAIRGTGASTGELFF
few	TRBJ2-3	TRBD2	TRBV2	TGTGCCAGCACCACCAACGGCGCGGCTAGCGGGTTCTTGGCGCAGTATTTT	CASTTNGAASGFLAQYF
few	TRBJ2-7	NA	TRBV21-1	TGTGCCAGCAGCTATGGACCTCGGGGAACAGCAAACTACGAGCAGTACTTC	CASSYGPRGTANYEQYF
few	TRBJ1-4	NA	TRBV5-1	TGCGCCAGCAGCCCCCGCCGGGGAGGGGAAAAACTGTTTTTT	CASSPRRGGEKLFF
NA	TRBJ2-1	TRBD2	TRBV7-7	TGTGCCAGCAGTAAGAATCTAGCGGGAGTACGCAATGAGCAGTTCTTC	CASSKNLAGVRNEQFF
few	TRBJ2-1	NA	TRBV7-9	TGTGCCAGCAGCCTCCGGGACGGACATTACCACAATGAGCAGTTCTTC	CASSLRDGHYHNEQFF
NA	TRBJ2-1	TRBD2	TRBV5-5	TGTGCCAGCAAGGGACTAGCGGTAGACAATGAGCAGTTCTTC	CASKGLAVDNEQFF
few	TRBJ1-5	NA	TRBV15	TGTGCCACCAGCAGAGATCTAGGGGCTGATCAGCCCCAGCATTTT	CATSRDLGADQPQHF
few	TRBJ2-1	NA	TRBV12-5	TGTGCTAGTGGCCGACAGTACAATGAGCAGTTCTTC	CASGRQYNEQFF
NA	TRBJ2-7	TRBD2	TRBV6-6	TGTGCCAGCAGCCAAGCAGGACTAGCTGTGGAGTACTTC	CASSQAGLAVEYF
few	TRBJ2-2	TRBD2	TRBV7-9	TGTGCCAGCAGCATCGGACTAGCGGGAGACACCGGGGAGCTGTTTTTT	CASSIGLAGDTGELFF
few	TRBJ2-5	TRBD2	TRBV28	TGTGCCAGCAGACCAAGAATCGGGACTAGCGGGGGGGCAAATCCACAAGAGACCCAGTACTTC	CASRPRIGTSGGANPQETQYF
NA	TRBJ2-2	TRBD1	TRBV20-1	TGCAGTGCCACCGGACAGGGCCTAACCGGGGAGCTGTTTTTT	CSATGQGLTGELFF
NA	TRBJ2-7	NA	TRBV5-1	TGCGCCAGCGCTGACGTATCCTACGAGCAGTACTTC	CASADVSYEQYF
many	TRBJ2-3	TRBD2	TRBV14	TGTGCCAGCAGCCAAGATAGGACTAGCTGGTCTACGCAGTATTTT	CASSQDRTSWSTQYF
many	TRBJ2-5	NA	TRBV28	TGTGCCAGCAATGTAGGACAAGAGACCCAGTACTTC	CASNVGQETQYF
many	TRBJ2-3	TRBD2	TRBV3-1	TGTGCCAGCAGCCAAGTAGCGGGGAACACAGATACGCAGTATTTT	CASSQVAGNTDTQYF
many	TRBJ2-7	TRBD2	TRBV5-1	TGCGCCAGCAGCTTAACGGCTAGCGGGAGTCGAGAGCAGTACTTC	CASSLTASGSREQYF
many	TRBJ2-1	TRBD2	TRBV20-1	TGCAGTGCTAACGGCCCGACTAGCCGAGAGCAGTTCTTC	CSANGPTSREQFF
NA	TRBJ1-1	NA	TRBV9	TGTGCCAGCAGCGTGAGGGGGATGAACACTGAAGCTTTCTTT	CASSVRGMNTEAFF
few	TRBJ2-7	NA	TRBV12-3/TRBV12-4	TGTGCCAGCAGTTTCTCGCGGTACTACGAGCAGTACTTC	CASSFSRYYEQYF